This T cell receptor (beta chain) was sequenced in a study of T cells in Graves' hyperthyroidism and ophthalmopathy. About the research overall: Staff took peripheral blood when the initial diagnosis was made, before any treatment began.

Comment on this clonotype: The antigen is unknown.

V was cut by 3 bases and J by 0 bases, with 9 bases left in between. Germline V CDR1 and CDR2: LNHNV, YYDKDF (reference sequence). The CDR3 is 16 residues long. Amplified TCR beta CDR3 regions derived from RNA transcripts. HTBI primers drove first-round RT-PCR of the TCR CDR3. TCRdb re-called the multiplex PCR reads with MiXCR, one entry per CDR3 protein. The sample has hundreds of thousands of distinct CDR3 sequences, about two fifths seen once. General study results and limits: Ophthalmopathy and stable hyperthyroidism were separated by a 13 V-J model. Blood samples included most of the expanded thyroid clonotypes exceeding 0.001. Before onset, ophthalmopathy was predicted by the model a median approximately 6.5 months earlier.

This receptor was identified in a man younger than 35 with Graves' hyperthyroidism. Sequences were obtained from blood. This chain connects TRBV15 to TRBJ2-6; possibly TRBD1 or TRBD2 for D (5 bases each). CDR3 nucleotide sequence: TGTGCCACCAGCAGCCCAGGGAGCTCTGGGGCCAACGTCCTGACTTTC. It specifies CATSSPGSSGANVLTF.